This T cell receptor (beta chain) was captured in a study of control samples from healthy donors and cancer patients (dated by TCRdb to 2019 to 2021). About this clone itself: What antigen it recognizes has not been identified. Base qualities are missing; no much larger clone stands one base away.

Library prep was done by the immunoSEQ multiplex PCR assay. The table comes from immuneACCESS by way of TCRdb, which keeps in-frame sequences with V and J called. Part of the clones is missing from these tables; in studies checked, under half for an unresolved V gene and the rest for unknown reasons. The sample has 70,000 to 80,000 clones on record, 89% of them singletons. The ten largest account for around a tenth of the sample. The sample comprised PBMCs. The sequence derives from a woman aged 45-60 years with colorectal cancer.

The DNA reads TGTGCCAGCAGCTCCCGGCCAGGGACAACCGAGACCCAGTACTTC. This is translated as CASSSRPGTTETQYF. This receptor chain uses TRBV6-5 and TRBJ2-5; tentative D gene TRBD1, with 6 bases matching. Taken from cysteine to phenylalanine, the CDR3 has 15 residues. Only the CDR3 part of the read is kept: 45 bases, read in frame from the first base. V sheds 6 bases and J sheds 5 bases, leaving 19 bases between their ends. CDR1 and CDR2 are read off the germline V gene as MNHEY and SVGAGI.